This T cell receptor beta chain was identified during a study of T-cell memory formation after mild COVID-19. The overall study: There were largely donor-specific TCR clusters. The study's findings and limits: Mainly CM and EM harbored the contracting CD4+ clones; mainly EMRA harbored the CD8+ ones. From day 15 to 85, contracting clones were balanced between CD4 and CD8, whereas later expanders leaned toward CD4+.

5'RACE with constant-segment primers yielded barcoded, UMI-tagged TCR alpha and TCR beta cDNA libraries. TCRdb re-derived calls from the 5' RACE reads in MiXCR, one entry per CDR3 protein. This table holds about 16,000 distinct CDR3 sequences, around 25% found once. For this clonotype: Its specificity is unknown.

Trimming cost V 0 bases and J 8 bases, with 2 bases left between them. This CDR3 contains 11 residues. Per the germline V gene, CDR1 is SGHKS and CDR2 is YYEKEE (reference sequence). The source material was PBMCs or a T cell subset sorted from them (not recorded which). This clonotype was sampled from a young man who had mild COVID-19 (a few samples of this study predate the infection). Cell type and time point are not known. V and J are TRBV5-5 and TRBJ1-4, with D unresolved. The CDR3 DNA is TGTGCCAGCAGCTTGGTCGAAAAACTGTTTTTT. Translating gives CASSLVEKLFF. Filled out from reference TRBV5-5 and TRBJ1-4, the complete variable domain reads DAGVTQSPTHLIKTRGQQVTLRCSPISGHKSVSWYQQVLGQGPQFIFQYYEKEERGRGNFPDRFSARQFPNYSSELNVNALLLGDSALYLCASSLVEKLFFGSGTQLSVL.